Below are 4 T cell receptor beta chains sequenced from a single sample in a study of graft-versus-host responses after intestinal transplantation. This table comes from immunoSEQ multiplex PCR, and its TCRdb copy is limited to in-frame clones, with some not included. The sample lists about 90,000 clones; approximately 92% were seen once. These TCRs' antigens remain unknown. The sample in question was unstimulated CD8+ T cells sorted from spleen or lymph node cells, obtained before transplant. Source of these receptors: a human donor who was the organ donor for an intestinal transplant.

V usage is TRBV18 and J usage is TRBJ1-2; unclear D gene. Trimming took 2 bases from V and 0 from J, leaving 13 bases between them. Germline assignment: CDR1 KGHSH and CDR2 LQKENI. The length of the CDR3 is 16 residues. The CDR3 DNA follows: TGTGCCAGCTCACCAGAGACGACACAGACTAACTATGGCTACACCTTC. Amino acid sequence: CASSPETTQTNYGYTF.

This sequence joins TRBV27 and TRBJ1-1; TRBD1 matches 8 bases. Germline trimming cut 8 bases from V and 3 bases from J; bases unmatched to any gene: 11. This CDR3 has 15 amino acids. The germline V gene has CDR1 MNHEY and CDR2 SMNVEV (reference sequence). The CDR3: CASLNRTGRYTEAFF. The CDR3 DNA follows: TGTGCCAGCCTAAACCGGACAGGGAGGTACACTGAAGCTTTCTTT.

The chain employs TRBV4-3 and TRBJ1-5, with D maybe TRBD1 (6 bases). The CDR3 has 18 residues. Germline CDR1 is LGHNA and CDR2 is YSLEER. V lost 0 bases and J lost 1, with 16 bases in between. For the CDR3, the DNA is TGCGCCAGCAGCCAAGATTATATCAGGGGAGGGAGCAATCAGCCCCAGCATTTT. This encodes CASSQDYIRGGSNQPQHF.

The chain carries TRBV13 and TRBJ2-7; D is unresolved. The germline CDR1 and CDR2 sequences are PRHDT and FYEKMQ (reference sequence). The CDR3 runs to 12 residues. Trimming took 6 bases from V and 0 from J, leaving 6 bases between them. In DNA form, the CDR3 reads TGTGCCAGCAGTAATAACTCCTACGAGCAGTACTTC. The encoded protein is CASSNNSYEQYF.